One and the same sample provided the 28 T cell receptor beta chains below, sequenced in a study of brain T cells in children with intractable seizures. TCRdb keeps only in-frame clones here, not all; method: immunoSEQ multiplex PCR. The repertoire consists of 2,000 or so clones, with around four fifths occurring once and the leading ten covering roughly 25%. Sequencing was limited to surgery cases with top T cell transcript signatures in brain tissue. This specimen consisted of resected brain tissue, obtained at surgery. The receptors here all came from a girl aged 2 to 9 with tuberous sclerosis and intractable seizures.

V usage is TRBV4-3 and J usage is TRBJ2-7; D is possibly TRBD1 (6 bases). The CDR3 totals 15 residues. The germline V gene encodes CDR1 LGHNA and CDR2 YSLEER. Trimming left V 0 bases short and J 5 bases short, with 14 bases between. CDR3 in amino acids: CASSQESQGANEQYF. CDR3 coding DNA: TGCGCCAGCAGCCAAGAATCACAGGGAGCGAACGAGCAGTACTTC.

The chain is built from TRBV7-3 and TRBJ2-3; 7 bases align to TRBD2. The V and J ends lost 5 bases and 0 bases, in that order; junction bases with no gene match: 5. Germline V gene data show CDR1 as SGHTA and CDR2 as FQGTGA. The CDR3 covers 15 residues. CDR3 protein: CASSPLGGSTDTQYF. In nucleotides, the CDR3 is TGTGCCAGCAGCCCCCTCGGGGGGAGCACAGATACGCAGTATTTT.

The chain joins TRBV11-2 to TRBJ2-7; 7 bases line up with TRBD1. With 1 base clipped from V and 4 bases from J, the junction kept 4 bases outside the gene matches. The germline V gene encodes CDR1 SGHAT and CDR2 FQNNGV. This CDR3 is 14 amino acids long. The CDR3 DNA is TGTGCCAGCAGCTTAGGGCAGGGGGTGTACGAGCAGTACTTC. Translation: CASSLGQGVYEQYF.

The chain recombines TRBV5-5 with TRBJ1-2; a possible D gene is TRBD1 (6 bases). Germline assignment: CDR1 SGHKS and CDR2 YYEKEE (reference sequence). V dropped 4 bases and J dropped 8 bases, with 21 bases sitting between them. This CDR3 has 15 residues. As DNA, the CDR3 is TGTGCCAGCAGCCAACCGAAGGGGGGCAGTGGAGGCTACACCTTC. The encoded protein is CASSQPKGGSGGYTF.

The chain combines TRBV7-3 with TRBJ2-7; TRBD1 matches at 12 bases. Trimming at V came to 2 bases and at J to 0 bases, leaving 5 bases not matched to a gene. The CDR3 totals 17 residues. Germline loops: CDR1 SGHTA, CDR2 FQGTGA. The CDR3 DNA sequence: TGTGCCAGCAGCTTAGGGACAGGGGGCTTGAGCTCCTACGAGCAGTACTTC. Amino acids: CASSLGTGGLSSYEQYF. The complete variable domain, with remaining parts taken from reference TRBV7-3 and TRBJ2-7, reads GAGVSQTPSNKVTEKGKYVELRCDPISGHTALYWYRQSLGQGPEFLIYFQGTGAADDSGLPNDRFFAVRPEGSVSTLKIQRTERGDSAVYLCASSLGTGGLSSYEQYFGPGTRLTVT.

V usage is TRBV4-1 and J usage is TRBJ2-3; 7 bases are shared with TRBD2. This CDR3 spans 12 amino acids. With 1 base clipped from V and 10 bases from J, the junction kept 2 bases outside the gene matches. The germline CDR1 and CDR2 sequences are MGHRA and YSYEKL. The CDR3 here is CASSQVGRAQYF. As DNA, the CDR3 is TGCGCCAGCAGCCAAGTGGGGAGGGCGCAGTATTTT.

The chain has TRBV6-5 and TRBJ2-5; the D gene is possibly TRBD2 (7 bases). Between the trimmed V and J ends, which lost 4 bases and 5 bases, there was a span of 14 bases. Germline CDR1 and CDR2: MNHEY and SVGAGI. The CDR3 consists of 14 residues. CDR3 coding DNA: TGTGCCAGCAGTTTGCCGGGGGGCAGGGAGACCCAGTACTTC. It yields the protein CASSLPGGRETQYF.

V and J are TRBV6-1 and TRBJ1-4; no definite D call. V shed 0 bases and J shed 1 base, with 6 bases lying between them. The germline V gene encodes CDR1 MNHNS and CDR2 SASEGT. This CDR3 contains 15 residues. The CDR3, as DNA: TGTGCCAGCAGTGAAGCGGTTGAAACTAATGAAAAACTGTTTTTT. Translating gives CASSEAVETNEKLFF.

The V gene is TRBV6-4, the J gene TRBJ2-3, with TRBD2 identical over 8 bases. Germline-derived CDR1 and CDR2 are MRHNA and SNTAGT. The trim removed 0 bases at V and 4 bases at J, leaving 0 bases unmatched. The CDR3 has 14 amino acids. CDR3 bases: TGTGCCAGCAGTGACTCTAGCGGGGCAGATACGCAGTATTTT. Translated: CASSDSSGADTQYF.

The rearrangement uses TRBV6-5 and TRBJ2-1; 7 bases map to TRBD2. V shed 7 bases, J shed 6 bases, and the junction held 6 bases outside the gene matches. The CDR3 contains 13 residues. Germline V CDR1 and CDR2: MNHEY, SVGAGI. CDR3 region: CASNLAEANEQFF. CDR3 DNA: TGTGCCAGCAACCTAGCGGAAGCCAATGAGCAGTTCTTC.

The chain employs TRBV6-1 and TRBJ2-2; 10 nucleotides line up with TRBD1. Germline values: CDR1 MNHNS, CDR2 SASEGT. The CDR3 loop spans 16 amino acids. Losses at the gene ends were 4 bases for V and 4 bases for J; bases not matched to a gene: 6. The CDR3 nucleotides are TGTGCCAGCAGTGCCGACAGGGGGCATGGCACCGGGGAGCTGTTTTTT. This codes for CASSADRGHGTGELFF.

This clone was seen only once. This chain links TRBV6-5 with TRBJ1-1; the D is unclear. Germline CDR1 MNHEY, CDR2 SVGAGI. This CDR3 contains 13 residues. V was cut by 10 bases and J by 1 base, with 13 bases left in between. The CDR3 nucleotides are TGTGCCACCAAACGGAAAAGGAACACTGAAGCTTTCTTT. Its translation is CATKRKRNTEAFF.

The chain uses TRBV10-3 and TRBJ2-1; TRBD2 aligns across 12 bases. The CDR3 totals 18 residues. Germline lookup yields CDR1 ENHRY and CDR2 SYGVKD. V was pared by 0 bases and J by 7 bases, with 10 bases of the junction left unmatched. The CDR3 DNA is TGTGCCATCAGTGAGTCGCTTTCGACTAGCGGGGGAGGGAATGAGCAGTTCTTC. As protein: CAISESLSTSGGGNEQFF.

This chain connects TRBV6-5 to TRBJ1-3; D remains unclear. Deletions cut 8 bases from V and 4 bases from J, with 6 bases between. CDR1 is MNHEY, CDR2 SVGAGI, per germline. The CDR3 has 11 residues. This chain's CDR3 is CASSAGNTIYF. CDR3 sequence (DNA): TGTGCCAGCTCGGCCGGAAACACCATATATTTT.

DNA for the CDR3: TGTGCCACCAGTGATCCCCGTGCAGGGAAGGACACAGATACGCAGTATTTT. This translates into CATSDPRAGKDTDTQYF. The V and J genes are TRBV24-1 and TRBJ2-3, with D perhaps TRBD1 (5 bases). Germline values: CDR1 KGHDR, CDR2 SFDVKD. Trimming took off 3 bases at V and 2 bases at J, with 17 bases between the two ends. CDR3 size: 17 residues.

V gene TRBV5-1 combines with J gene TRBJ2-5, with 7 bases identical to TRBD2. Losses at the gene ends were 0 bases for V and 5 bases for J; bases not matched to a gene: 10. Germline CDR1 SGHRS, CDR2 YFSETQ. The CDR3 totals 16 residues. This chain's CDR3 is CASSLGPAGELETQYF. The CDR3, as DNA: TGCGCCAGCAGCTTGGGCCCCGCGGGGGAGCTCGAGACCCAGTACTTC.

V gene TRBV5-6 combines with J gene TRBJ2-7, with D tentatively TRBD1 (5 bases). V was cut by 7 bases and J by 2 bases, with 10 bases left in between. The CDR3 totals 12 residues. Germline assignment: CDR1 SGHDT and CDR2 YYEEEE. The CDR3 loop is CASGDSTYEQYF. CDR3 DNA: TGTGCCAGCGGCGACAGTACCTACGAGCAGTACTTC.

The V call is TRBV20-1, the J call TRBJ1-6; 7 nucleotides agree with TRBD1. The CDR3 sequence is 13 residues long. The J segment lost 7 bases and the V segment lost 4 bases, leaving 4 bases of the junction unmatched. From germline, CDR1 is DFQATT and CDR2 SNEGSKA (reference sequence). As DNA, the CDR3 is TGCAGTGCTAATGACAGGGAAAATTCACCCCTCCACTTT. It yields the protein CSANDRENSPLHF.

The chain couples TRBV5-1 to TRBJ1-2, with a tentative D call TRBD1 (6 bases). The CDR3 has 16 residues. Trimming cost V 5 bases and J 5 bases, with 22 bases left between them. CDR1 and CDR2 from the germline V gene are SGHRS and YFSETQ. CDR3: CASRGLNRDILYGYTF. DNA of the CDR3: TGCGCCAGCAGGGGCCTTAACAGGGACATCCTTTATGGCTACACCTTC.

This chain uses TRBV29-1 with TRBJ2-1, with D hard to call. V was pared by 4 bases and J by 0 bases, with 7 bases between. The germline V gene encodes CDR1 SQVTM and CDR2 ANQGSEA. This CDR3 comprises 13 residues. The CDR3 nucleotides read TGCAGCGTTGTGGCAGGCTCCTACAATGAGCAGTTCTTC. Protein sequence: CSVVAGSYNEQFF.

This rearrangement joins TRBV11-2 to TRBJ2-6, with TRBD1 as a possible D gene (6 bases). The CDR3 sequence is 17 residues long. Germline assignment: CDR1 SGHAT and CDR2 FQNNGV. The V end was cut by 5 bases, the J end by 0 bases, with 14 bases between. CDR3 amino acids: CASSTIKQGSGANVLTF. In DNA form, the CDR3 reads TGTGCCAGCAGCACCATAAAACAGGGCTCTGGGGCCAACGTCCTGACTTTC.

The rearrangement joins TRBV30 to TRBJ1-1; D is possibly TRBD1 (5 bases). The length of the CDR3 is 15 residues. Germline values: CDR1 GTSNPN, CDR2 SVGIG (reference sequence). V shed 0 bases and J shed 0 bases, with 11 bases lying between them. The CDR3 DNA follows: TGTGCCTGGAGTGTATGGGGGGGGATGAACACTGAAGCTTTCTTT. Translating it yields CAWSVWGGMNTEAFF.

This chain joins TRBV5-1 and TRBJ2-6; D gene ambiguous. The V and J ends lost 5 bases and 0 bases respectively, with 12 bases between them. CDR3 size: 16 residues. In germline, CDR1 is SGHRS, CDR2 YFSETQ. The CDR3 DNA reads TGCGCCAGCAGATTCCAGGAACCCTCTGGGGCCAACGTCCTGACTTTC. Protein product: CASRFQEPSGANVLTF.

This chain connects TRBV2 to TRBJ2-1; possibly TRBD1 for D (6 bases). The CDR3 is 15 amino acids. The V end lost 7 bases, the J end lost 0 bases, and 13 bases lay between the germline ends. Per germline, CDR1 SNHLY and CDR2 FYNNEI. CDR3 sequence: CASTWTVGSYNEQFF. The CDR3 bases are TGTGCCAGCACTTGGACAGTAGGCTCCTACAATGAGCAGTTCTTC.

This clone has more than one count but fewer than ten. In DNA form, the CDR3 reads TGTGCCAGCAGCTTAGGGGGGGAAGGCTACACCTTC. Protein product: CASSLGGEGYTF. The genes are TRBV13 and TRBJ1-2; D perhaps matches TRBD1 (5 bases). The CDR3 has 12 residues. V was trimmed by 0 bases and J by 8 bases, leaving 7 bases between them. CDR1 is PRHDT, CDR2 FYEKMQ, per germline (reference sequence).

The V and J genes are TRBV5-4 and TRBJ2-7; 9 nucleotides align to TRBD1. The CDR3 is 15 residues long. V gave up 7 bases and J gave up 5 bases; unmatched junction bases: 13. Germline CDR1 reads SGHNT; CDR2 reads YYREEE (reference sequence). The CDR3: CASGREQGAVNEQYF. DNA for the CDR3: TGTGCCAGCGGGAGGGAACAGGGGGCGGTCAACGAGCAGTACTTC.

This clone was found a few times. CDR3 region: CATSRGSNQPQHF. The CDR3, as DNA: TGTGCCACCAGCAGGGGTAGCAATCAGCCCCAGCATTTT. The chain links TRBV15 to TRBJ1-5; D is ambiguous. Germline CDR1 LNHNV, CDR2 YYDKDF (reference sequence). V was trimmed by 3 bases and J by 0 bases, leaving 3 bases between them. CDR3 length equals 13 residues.

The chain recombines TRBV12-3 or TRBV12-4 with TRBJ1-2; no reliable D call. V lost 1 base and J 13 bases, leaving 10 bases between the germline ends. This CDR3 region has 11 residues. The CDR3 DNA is TGTGCCAGCAGTTTAGGGTTTGGAAGCACCTTC. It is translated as CASSLGFGSTF.